One sample yielded the 13 T cell receptor beta chains listed below, sequenced in a study of shared clonotypes between healthy human individuals. TCRdb's table, derived via immunoSEQ multiplex PCR, lists solely in-frame clones and lacks some. Among around 620,000 clones listed, about 95% were seen once. It was CD45RO-negative cells, positively selected for CCR7, that made up naive CD8 cells, with terminally differentiated effector memory CD45RA+ cells excluded. What was sequenced was naive CD8+ T cells sorted from blood. These receptors all come from a woman aged 30 to 39 in good health.

This clone occurred once. The chain employs TRBV28 and TRBJ2-5, with 7 positions matching TRBD1. CDR3 length equals 15 residues. After removal of 3 bases from V and 2 bases from J, the junction contained 6 bases not matched to a gene. From germline, CDR1 is MDHEN and CDR2 SYDVKM. CDR3 nucleotides: TGTGCCAGCAGTTTCTTATTGGGACAGCAAGAGACCCAGTACTTC. Translation: CASSFLLGQQETQYF. Complete variable domain (other parts from reference TRBV28 and TRBJ2-5): DVKVTQSSRYLVKRTGEKVFLECVQDMDHENMFWYRQDPGLGLRLIYFSYDVKMKEKGDIPEGYSVSREKKERFSLILESASTNQTSMYLCASSFLLGQQETQYFGPGTRLLVL.

This rearrangement joins TRBV27 to TRBJ2-7; 8 bases align to TRBD1. CDR3 length equals 14 residues. The V and J ends lost 3 bases and 5 bases, in that order; junction bases with no gene match: 6. CDR1 and CDR2 (germline): MNHEY, SMNVEV (reference sequence). CDR3 nucleotide sequence: TGTGCCAGCAGTTTGAGACAGGGGCCCGACGAGCAGTACTTC. This translates into CASSLRQGPDEQYF.

The rearrangement uses TRBV5-6 and TRBJ2-5; TRBD1 matches 8 bases. Germline lookup yields CDR1 SGHDT and CDR2 YYEEEE. This CDR3 is 17 amino acids long. Trimming removed 3 bases from V and 4 bases from J; junction bases left unmatched: 14. CDR3 protein: CASSSHLQGDSRETQYF. DNA for the CDR3: TGTGCCAGCAGCTCGCACCTACAGGGGGATTCGCGAGAGACCCAGTACTTC.

The chain joins TRBV6-5 to TRBJ2-1; the D gene is possibly TRBD1 (6 bases). The CDR3 runs 12 residues. The germline gives CDR1 MNHEY, CDR2 SVGAGI. Trimming stripped 8 bases from V and 5 bases from J, with 10 bases between. CDR3 sequence (DNA): TGTGCCAGCCATAAGGGGGACAATGAGCAGTTCTTC. As protein: CASHKGDNEQFF.

In this sample, this clone turned up a few times. V and J are TRBV19 and TRBJ1-3; 7 bases align to TRBD1. This CDR3 has 13 residues. V gave up 3 bases and J gave up 4 bases; unmatched junction bases: 0. Germline lookup yields CDR1 LNHDA and CDR2 SQIVND (reference sequence). The CDR3 here is CASSMTGGNTIYF. CDR3 nucleotide sequence: TGTGCCAGTAGTATGACAGGGGGAAACACCATATATTTT.

The rearrangement links TRBV4-2 to TRBJ2-7; 7 bases align to TRBD1. The CDR3 is 15 residues long. Looked up from germline, CDR1 is LGHNA and CDR2 is YNFKEQ. J gave up 3 bases and V 0 bases, and 5 bases lay outside the gene matches. In DNA, the CDR3 is TGTGCCAGCAGCCAAGATAGACAGGGCTACTACGAGCAGTACTTC. Translation gives CASSQDRQGYYEQYF.

CDR3 region: CASGTGPLNTEAFF. The CDR3 bases are TGTGCCAGCGGGACAGGACCCCTGAACACTGAAGCTTTCTTT. This chain connects TRBV27 to TRBJ1-1; 8 bases match TRBD1. CDR1 and CDR2 (germline): MNHEY, SMNVEV (reference sequence). The V gene end was trimmed by 8 bases and the J gene end by 0 bases; junction bases not matched to a gene: 5. The CDR3 is made up of 14 amino acids.

V usage is TRBV2 and J usage is TRBJ1-2, with 7 bases matching TRBD1. Germline CDR1 reads SNHLY; CDR2 reads FYNNEI. This CDR3 contains 11 residues. Trimming cost V 8 bases and J 6 bases; bases outside gene matches: 3. The CDR3 reads CASGGGDGYTF. Here the CDR3 DNA reads TGTGCCAGCGGAGGGGGCGATGGCTACACCTTC.

The chain carries TRBV30 and TRBJ2-7; 13 bases agree with TRBD2. Germline V gene lookup returns CDR1 GTSNPN and CDR2 SVGIG (reference sequence). The CDR3 consists of 16 residues. With V trimmed by 2 bases and J by 4 bases, 8 bases remained unmatched. This CDR3 is CAWSTGLAGVPYEQYF. In DNA, the CDR3 is TGTGCCTGGAGTACCGGACTAGCGGGAGTTCCGTACGAGCAGTACTTC.

V is TRBV7-9 and J is TRBJ1-5; TRBD1 matches 7 bases. CDR3 length: 15 amino acids. With V trimmed by 1 base and J by 3 bases, 3 bases remained unmatched. Germline V gene sequence: CDR1 SEHNR, CDR2 FQNEAQ (reference sequence). CDR3 amino acids: CASSLEGTDNQPQHF. DNA of the CDR3: TGTGCCAGCAGCTTAGAGGGGACAGACAATCAGCCCCAGCATTTT.

The chain is built from TRBV2 and TRBJ2-5, with D unclear. The J call may be mistaken, given a closer DNA end match to TRBJ2-7. Looked up from germline, CDR1 is SNHLY and CDR2 is FYNNEI. This CDR3 is built from 13 residues. CDR3 sequence reads: CASKVNLDYEQYF. As DNA, the CDR3 is TGTGCCAGCAAAGTGAACCTAGACTACGAGCAGTACTTC.

The genes are TRBV21-1 and TRBJ2-7; the D call in the table, TRBD2, was not verified against the DNA. TRBV21-1 is a recognized pseudogene. The CDR3 is 14 amino acids. Here the CDR3 reads CASSKGSIVGEQYF. The CDR3 nucleotides read TGTGCCAGCAGCAAAGGCTCCATCGTCGGCGAGCAGTACTTC.

The gene calls are TRBV28 and TRBJ2-5; the D gene could be TRBD1 or TRBD2 (5 bases each). The germline CDR1 and CDR2 sequences are MDHEN and SYDVKM. Trimming removed 3 bases from V and 3 bases from J, with 11 bases in between. The CDR3 loop spans 14 amino acids. CDR3 in amino acids: CASSFYGGEETQYF. The DNA for the CDR3 is TGTGCCAGCAGTTTTTATGGGGGTGAAGAGACCCAGTACTTC. Looking up the rest from reference TRBV28 and TRBJ2-5 gives the full variable domain: DVKVTQSSRYLVKRTGEKVFLECVQDMDHENMFWYRQDPGLGLRLIYFSYDVKMKEKGDIPEGYSVSREKKERFSLILESASTNQTSMYLCASSFYGGEETQYFGPGTRLLVL.